These T cell receptor beta chains were read from a single sample in a study of beta chain features in type 1 diabetes. Data came from immunoSEQ multiplex PCR; TCRdb stores just in-frame clones and leaves some out. The sample consists of about 160,000 clones, 8% to 8.5% of them appearing once. Sequenced material: central memory CD4+ T cells from blood. All receptors derive from a woman aged 18-35 years with type 1 diabetes. Both conserved end residues are part of each CDR3. The D gene is left open where the match is weak. The listing skips clone size in some rows; elsewhere it reads once, few, many or a size class.

>.|TRBJ2-7|TRBV27|once
TGTGCCAGCAGTTTAGCGCCCAGGGGCGAGCAGTACTTC
CASSLAPRGEQYF
>.|TRBJ1-4|TRBV7-9|few
TGTGCCAGCAGCTTGGGAGGTCGAGAAAAACTGTTTTTT
CASSLGGREKLFF
>TRBD1|TRBJ2-1|TRBV6-6|few
TGTGCCAGCAGTCTCCGGGACAGGGCCAATGAGCAGTTCTTC
CASSLRDRANEQFF
>TRBD1|TRBJ1-1|TRBV29-1|few
TGCAGCGTTGAAGCCGACAGGGGGCGAATCCGCAACACTGAAGCTTTCTTT
CSVEADRGRIRNTEAFF
>.|TRBJ2-7|TRBV29-1|.
TGCAGCCCCAAAACACGGGGGAAATACGAGCAGTACTTC
CSPKTRGKYEQYF
>.|TRBJ1-5|TRBV6-5|.
TGTGCCAGCAGCGATATGGGGGCTAGCAATCAGCCCCAGCATTTT
CASSDMGASNQPQHF
>.|TRBJ1-5|TRBV28|few
TGTGCCAGCAGTTCCCCAGGGCAGCCCCAGCATTTT
CASSSPGQPQHF
>.|TRBJ2-5|TRBV10-3|.
TGTGCCATCAGTGACAGGGGAAAAGAGACCCAGTACTTC
CAISDRGKETQYF
>.|TRBJ2-1|TRBV7-2|.
TGTGCCAGCATCCCTCGGGGGAGTCCGAATGAGCAGTTCTTC
CASIPRGSPNEQFF
>.|TRBJ2-2|TRBV29-1|many
TGCAGCGTTGAAAAACAGATAAACACCGGGGAGCTGTTTTTT
CSVEKQINTGELFF
>TRBD1|TRBJ1-2|TRBV6-5|.
TGTGCCAGCAGTTTAACAGGGGCGGAACCCTATGGCTACACCTTC
CASSLTGAEPYGYTF
>TRBD1|TRBJ1-2|TRBV29-1|few
TGCAGCGTTAACCCTCGGACAGGGGGCCCCTATGGCTACACCTTC
CSVNPRTGGPYGYTF
>.|TRBJ2-7|TRBV28|few
TGTGCCAGCAGACCAGGCCAGACCTACGAGCAGTACTTC
CASRPGQTYEQYF
>.|TRBJ1-5|TRBV10-3|few
TGTGCCATCAGTGGGTCGATGGAGTTCTCGCCCCAGCATTTT
CAISGSMEFSPQHF
>TRBD1|TRBJ1-1|TRBV7-9|.
TGTGCCAGCAGCTTGGACAGGGGGCCTGAGAACACTGAAGCTTTCTTT
CASSLDRGPENTEAFF
>TRBD1|TRBJ2-7|TRBV28|few
TGTGCCAGCAGTTTGCCTCAGGGGGCCTACGAGCAGTACTTC
CASSLPQGAYEQYF
>TRBD2|TRBJ2-5|TRBV11-2|.
TGTGCCAGCAATCTGGGGGGGACTCAAGAGACCCAGTACTTC
CASNLGGTQETQYF
>.|TRBJ2-7|TRBV23-1|many
TGCGCCAGCAGAGAGGTATACGAGCAGTACTTC
CASREVYEQYF
>.|TRBJ1-1|TRBV7-2|.
TGTGCCAGCAGCTCTGGGACTCGTAGGACTGAAGCTTTCTTT
CASSSGTRRTEAFF
>.|TRBJ2-1|TRBV30|few
TGTGCCTCTACCCTAGGGGCTGAGCAGTTCTTC
CASTLGAEQFF
>TRBD2|TRBJ2-5|TRBV11-2|few
TGTGCCAGCAGCCACCGGCGGGAGAACCAAGAGACCCAGTACTTC
CASSHRRENQETQYF
>TRBD2|TRBJ2-5|TRBV7-9|few
TGTGCCAGCAGCTTAGCCGGGCGGACTAGCGGGCCTTCCCAGTACTTC
CASSLAGRTSGPSQYF
>.|TRBJ2-2|TRBV7-9|many
TGTGCCAGCACGGAGAAAAGGCTAGCGCTAAACACCGGGGAGCTGTTTTTT
CASTEKRLALNTGELFF
>TRBD1|TRBJ2-7|TRBV4-1|few
TGCGCCAGCAGCCAAGAGGGACAGGGGTTCTACGAGCAGTACTTC
CASSQEGQGFYEQYF
>.|TRBJ1-1|TRBV5-1|.
TGCGCCAGCAGCCTGCAGGGACTTAAATTGCCAGCTTTCTTT
CASSLQGLKLPAFF
>.|TRBJ1-1|TRBV2|.
TGTGCCAGCAGTGAAACGTCTGGGAGCCGAGGGGCTTTCTTT
CASSETSGSRGAFF
>.|TRBJ1-2|TRBV4-3|.
TGCGCCAGCAGCCAAGTGGGCCAGGGGCTTAACTATGGCTACACCTTC
CASSQVGQGLNYGYTF
>.|TRBJ1-6|TRBV2|few
TGTGCCAGCATACGGACAGCCGTGGGTTCACCCCTCCACTTT
CASIRTAVGSPLHF
>.|TRBJ1-1|TRBV7-2|.
TGTGCCAGCAGCTCCGCCGGCAGGGCCCGTGAAGCTTTCTTT
CASSSAGRAREAFF
>TRBD1|TRBJ2-5|TRBV6-5|few
TGTGCCAGCAAAACAGGGGAAGAGACCCAGTACTTC
CASKTGEETQYF
>TRBD1|TRBJ2-7|TRBV18|few
TGTGCCAGCTCACCTTGGCAGGGGGTAGCCTACGAGCAGTACTTC
CASSPWQGVAYEQYF
>.|TRBJ2-7|TRBV7-8|few
TGTGCCAGCAGCTTAAGGCTAGCCCCCTACGAGCAGTACTTC
CASSLRLAPYEQYF
>.|TRBJ2-1|TRBV5-1|.
TGCGCCAGCAGCTTGATGGCGGCGAGCTCCTACAATGAGCAGTTCTTC
CASSLMAASSYNEQFF
>TRBD2|TRBJ2-1|TRBV10-3|few
TGTGCCACCAGACCCGTAAGCGGGAGGGACGATGAGCAGTTCTTC
CATRPVSGRDDEQFF
>.|TRBJ1-1|TRBV25-1|few
TGTGCCAGCAGTGAATTTGGGGGGACTGAAGCTTTCTTT
CASSEFGGTEAFF
>.|TRBJ1-5|TRBV28|few
TGTGCCAGCAGCTCGCCCCCGGGGGATCAGCCCCAGCATTTT
CASSSPPGDQPQHF
>TRBD2|TRBJ2-7|TRBV5-6|.
TGTGCCAGCAGCTTGAGACTAGCGGGACGGTACGAGCAGTACTTC
CASSLRLAGRYEQYF
>TRBD2|TRBJ2-3|TRBV10-3|few
TGTGCCATCAGTGAGGATAGGAGCGGGGGAGGCACAGATACGCAGTATTTT
CAISEDRSGGGTDTQYF
>TRBD1|TRBJ2-2|TRBV29-1|many
TGCAGCGTTAAGACAGGGACCCTGAACACCGGGGAGCTGTTTTTT
CSVKTGTLNTGELFF
>.|TRBJ1-1|TRBV7-2|.
TGTGCCAGCAGCTTTAAGGCCCGGGACACTGAAGCTTTCTTT
CASSFKARDTEAFF
>TRBD2|TRBJ2-5|TRBV7-2|few
TGTGCCAGCAGCTCCCGAACGACTAGCGGGAGGGCATGGGAGACCCAGTACTTC
CASSSRTTSGRAWETQYF
>.|TRBJ2-7|TRBV20-1|few
TGCAGTGCTAGTCTATACGAGCAGTACTTC
CSASLYEQYF
>.|TRBJ2-1|TRBV6-5|few
TGTGCCAGCAGTTACCCCTCGGGGAGCAATGAGCAGTTCTTC
CASSYPSGSNEQFF
>.|TRBJ2-7|TRBV4-3|.
TGCGCCAGCAGCCAAACAGGGAGCTCCTACGAGCAGTACTTC
CASSQTGSSYEQYF
>.|TRBJ2-7|TRBV5-1|.
TGCGCCAGCAGCCCGCAAACATCCAGCTACGAGCAGTACTTC
CASSPQTSSYEQYF
>TRBD2|TRBJ2-2|TRBV5-4|few
TGTGCCAGCAGCCTCCCTAGCGGTAACACCGGGGAGCTGTTTTTT
CASSLPSGNTGELFF
>.|TRBJ1-3|TRBV10-3|.
TGTGCCATCACACAGGGTACGGGAAACACCATATATTTT
CAITQGTGNTIYF
>.|TRBJ2-1|TRBV5-1|few
TGCGCCAGCAGCCCGGTGGGGAGATACAATGAGCAGTTCTTC
CASSPVGRYNEQFF
>TRBD1|TRBJ2-7|TRBV5-1|.
TGCGCCAGCAGCACGGACAGGGTTAACGAGCAGTACTTC
CASSTDRVNEQYF
>TRBD1|TRBJ2-2|TRBV14|.
TGTGCCAGCAGCCGATACAGGGGGGACACCGGGGAGCTGTTTTTT
CASSRYRGDTGELFF
>.|TRBJ2-7|TRBV4-2|few
TGTGCCAGCAGCCAAGAGGGGGGTGAGCAGTACTTC
CASSQEGGEQYF
>TRBD2|TRBJ2-7|TRBV5-1|.
TGCGCCAGCAGCTTGGGAGGGACTAGCTCCTACGAGCAGTACTTC
CASSLGGTSSYEQYF
>TRBD2|TRBJ2-1|TRBV7-9|few
TGTGCCAGCAGTATAGCGGGAGCGGCCAATGAGCAGTTCTTC
CASSIAGAANEQFF
>TRBD1|TRBJ1-2|TRBV9|few
TGTGCCAGCAGCGCTCAGACAGGGAGATATGGCTACACCTTC
CASSAQTGRYGYTF
>.|TRBJ1-2|TRBV30|few
TGTGCCTGGAGTGGAGGGGCAGGGAGGAATTATGGCTACACCTTC
CAWSGGAGRNYGYTF